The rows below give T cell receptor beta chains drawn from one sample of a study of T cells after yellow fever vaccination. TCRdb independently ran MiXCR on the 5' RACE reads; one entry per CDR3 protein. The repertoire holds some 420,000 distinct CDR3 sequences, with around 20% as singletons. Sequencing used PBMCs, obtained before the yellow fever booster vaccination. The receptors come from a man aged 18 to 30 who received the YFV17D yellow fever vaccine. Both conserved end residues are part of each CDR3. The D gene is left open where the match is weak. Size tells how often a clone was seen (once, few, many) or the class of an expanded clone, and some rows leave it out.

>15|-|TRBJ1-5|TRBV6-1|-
TGTGCCAGCAGTGAAGCCGACAGGAGCAATCAGCCCCAGCATTTT
CASSEADRSNQPQHF
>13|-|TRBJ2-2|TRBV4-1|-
TGCGCCAGCAGCGGAGGGGCGGCCGGGGAGCTGTTTTTT
CASSGGAAGELFF
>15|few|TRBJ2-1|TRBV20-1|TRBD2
TGCAGTGCTCAAGCTAGCGGGGCATCCTACAATGAGCAGTTCTTC
CSAQASGASYNEQFF
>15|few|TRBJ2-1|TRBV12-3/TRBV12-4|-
TGTGCCAGCAGTCCCCTCCGGGGGCGCTACAATGAGCAGTTCTTC
CASSPLRGRYNEQFF
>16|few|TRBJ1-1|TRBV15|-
TGTGCCACCAAGGGGCAGGGGTTCTTTCAGAACACTGAAGCTTTCTTT
CATKGQGFFQNTEAFF
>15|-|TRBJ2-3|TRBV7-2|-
TGTGCCAGCAGCTTATATCAGAGAAGCACAGATACGCAGTATTTT
CASSLYQRSTDTQYF
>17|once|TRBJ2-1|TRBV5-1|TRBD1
TGCGCCAGCAGCCGGACAGGGCAGGGGGTATCCTACAATGAGCAGTTCTTC
CASSRTGQGVSYNEQFF
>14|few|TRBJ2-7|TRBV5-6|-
TGTGCCAGCGGACCCAGACAGTCCTCCTACGAGCAGTACTTC
CASGPRQSSYEQYF
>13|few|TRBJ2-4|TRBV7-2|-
TGTGCCAGCAGCTTAGCGCCGACAGACATTCAGTACTTC
CASSLAPTDIQYF
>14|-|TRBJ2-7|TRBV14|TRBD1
TGTGCCAGCAGCTATTACCAGACAGGGGACGAGCAGTACTTC
CASSYYQTGDEQYF
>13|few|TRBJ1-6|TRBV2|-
TGTGCCAGCAATCCTCAGGGAGAAGAACCCCTCCACTTT
CASNPQGEEPLHF
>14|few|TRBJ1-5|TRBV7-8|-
TGTGCCACCGGTGGGGCAGGGAGCAATCAGCCCCAGCATTTT
CATGGAGSNQPQHF
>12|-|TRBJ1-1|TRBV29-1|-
TGCAGCGTTGAAGTCGGGAACACTGAAGCTTTCTTT
CSVEVGNTEAFF
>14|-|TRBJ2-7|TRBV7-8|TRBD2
TGTGCCAGCAGCTTGCGTCTAGCGGGGTACGAGCAGTACTTC
CASSLRLAGYEQYF
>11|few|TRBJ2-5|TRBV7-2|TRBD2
TGTGCCAGCAGCACGGGACTAGCTTTGTACTTC
CASSTGLALYF
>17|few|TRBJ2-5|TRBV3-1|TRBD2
TGTGCCAGCAGCCAAGGCGGGGGGCCTTTTGCGAGGGAGACCCAGTACTTC
CASSQGGGPFARETQYF
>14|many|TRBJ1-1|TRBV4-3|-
TGCGCCAGCAGCCAAGAGCATATGAACACTGAAGCTTTCTTT
CASSQEHMNTEAFF
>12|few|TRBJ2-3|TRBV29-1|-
TGCGGGGCTCTCAAGTCCGCAGATACGCAGTATTTT
CGALKSADTQYF
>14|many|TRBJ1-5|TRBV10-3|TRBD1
TGTGCCATCAGTGGACAGGGGAGCAATCAGCCCCAGCATTTT
CAISGQGSNQPQHF
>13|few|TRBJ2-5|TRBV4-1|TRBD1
TGCGCCAGCAGCCTGACAGGGATGGAGACCCAGTACTTC
CASSLTGMETQYF